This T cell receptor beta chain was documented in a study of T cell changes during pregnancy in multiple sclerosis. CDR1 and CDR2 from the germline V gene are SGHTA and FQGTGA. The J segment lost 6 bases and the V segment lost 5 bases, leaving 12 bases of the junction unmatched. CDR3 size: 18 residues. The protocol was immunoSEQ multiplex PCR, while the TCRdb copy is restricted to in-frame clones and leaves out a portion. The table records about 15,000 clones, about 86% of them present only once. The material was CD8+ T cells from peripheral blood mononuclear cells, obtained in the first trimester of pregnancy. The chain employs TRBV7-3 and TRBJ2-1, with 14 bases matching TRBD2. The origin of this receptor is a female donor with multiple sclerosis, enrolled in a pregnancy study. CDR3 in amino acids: CASSLRPRLAGGINEQFF. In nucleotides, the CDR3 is TGTGCCAGCAGCCTCCGCCCTAGACTAGCGGGAGGGATCAATGAGCAGTTCTTC.